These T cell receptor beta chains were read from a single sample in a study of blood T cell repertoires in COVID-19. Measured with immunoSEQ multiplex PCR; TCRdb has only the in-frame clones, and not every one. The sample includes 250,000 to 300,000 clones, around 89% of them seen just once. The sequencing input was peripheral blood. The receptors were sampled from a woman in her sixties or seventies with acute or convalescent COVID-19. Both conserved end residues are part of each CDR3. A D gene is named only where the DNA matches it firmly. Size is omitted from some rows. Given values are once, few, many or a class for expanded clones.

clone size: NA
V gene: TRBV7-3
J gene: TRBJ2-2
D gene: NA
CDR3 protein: CASSSFGGASNTGELFF
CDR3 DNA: TGTGCCAGCAGTTCCTTCGGCGGGGCGTCGAACACCGGGGAGCTGTTTTTT

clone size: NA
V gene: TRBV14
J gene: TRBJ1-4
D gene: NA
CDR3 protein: CASSQVRSTNEKLFF
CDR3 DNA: TGTGCCAGCAGCCAAGTGCGGTCAACTAATGAAAAACTGTTTTTT

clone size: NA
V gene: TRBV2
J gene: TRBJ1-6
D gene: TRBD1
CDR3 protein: CASSDDRGYNSPLHF
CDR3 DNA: TGTGCCAGCAGCGATGACAGGGGGTATAATTCACCCCTCCACTTT

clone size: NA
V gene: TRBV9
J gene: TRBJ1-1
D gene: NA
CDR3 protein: CASSVVSGTEAFF
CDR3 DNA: TGTGCCAGCAGCGTAGTTTCGGGAACTGAAGCTTTCTTT

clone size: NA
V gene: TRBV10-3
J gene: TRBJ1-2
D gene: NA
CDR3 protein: CAITQPGDTHYGYTF
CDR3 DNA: TGTGCCATCACCCAACCCGGGGATACACACTATGGCTACACCTTC

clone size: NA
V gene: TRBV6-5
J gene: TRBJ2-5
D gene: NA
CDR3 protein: CASSYTAAGSQETQYF
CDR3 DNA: TGTGCCAGCAGTTACACGGCGGCGGGGTCCCAAGAGACCCAGTACTTC

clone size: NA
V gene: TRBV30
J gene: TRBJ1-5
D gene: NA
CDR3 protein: CAWSAGQNQPQHF
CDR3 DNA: TGTGCCTGGAGCGCGGGCCAAAATCAGCCCCAGCATTTT

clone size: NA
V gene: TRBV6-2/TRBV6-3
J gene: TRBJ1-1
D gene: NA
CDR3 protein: CASSRGLSGGTQAFF
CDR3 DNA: TGTGCCAGCAGCCGCGGGCTCAGCGGGGGTACTCAAGCTTTCTTT

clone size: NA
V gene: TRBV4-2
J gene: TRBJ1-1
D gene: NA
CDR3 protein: CASSQVSRNTEAFF
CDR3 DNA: TGTGCCAGCAGCCAAGTTTCCCGGAACACTGAAGCTTTCTTT

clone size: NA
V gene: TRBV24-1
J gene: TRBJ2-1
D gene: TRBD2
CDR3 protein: CATSMAGTRKFF
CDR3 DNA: TGTGCCACCAGTATGGCCGGGACTAGGAAGTTCTTC

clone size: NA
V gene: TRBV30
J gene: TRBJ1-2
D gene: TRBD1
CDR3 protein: CAWSSLRQGLSGYTF
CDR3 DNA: TGTGCCTGGAGTTCCCTCCGACAGGGGTTATCTGGCTACACCTTC

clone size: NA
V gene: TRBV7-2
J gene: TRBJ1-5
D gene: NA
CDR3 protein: CASSLGVGRPQHF
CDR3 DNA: TGTGCCAGCAGCTTAGGTGTGGGCCGGCCCCAGCATTTT

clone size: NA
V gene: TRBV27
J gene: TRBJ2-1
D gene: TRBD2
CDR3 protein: CASSPRLAGYNEQFF
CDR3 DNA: TGTGCCAGCAGTCCCCGACTAGCGGGGTACAATGAGCAGTTCTTC

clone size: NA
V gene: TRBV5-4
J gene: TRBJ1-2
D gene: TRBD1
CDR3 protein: CASSSPGQGAYGYTF
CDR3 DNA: TGTGCCAGCAGCTCCCCGGGACAGGGTGCCTATGGCTACACCTTC

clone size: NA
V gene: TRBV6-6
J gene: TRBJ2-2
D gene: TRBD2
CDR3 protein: CASTQRDVGELFF
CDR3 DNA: TGTGCCAGCACACAGCGGGACGTCGGGGAGCTGTTTTTT

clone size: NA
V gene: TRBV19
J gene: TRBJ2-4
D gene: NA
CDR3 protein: CASHWTGGENIQYF
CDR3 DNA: TGTGCCAGCCATTGGACTGGCGGGGAAAACATTCAGTACTTC

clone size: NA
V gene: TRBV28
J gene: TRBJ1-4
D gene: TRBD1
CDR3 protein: CASSPGQGVLNEKLFF
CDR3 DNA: TGTGCCAGCAGCCCCGGACAGGGGGTTTTAAATGAAAAACTGTTTTTT

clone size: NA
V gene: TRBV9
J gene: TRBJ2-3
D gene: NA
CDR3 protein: CASSERPRGGTDTQYF
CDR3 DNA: TGTGCCAGCAGCGAAAGGCCCAGGGGGGGCACAGATACGCAGTATTTT

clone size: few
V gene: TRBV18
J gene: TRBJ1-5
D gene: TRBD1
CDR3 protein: CASSPRGQGAGQPQHF
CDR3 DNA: TGTGCCAGCTCACCACGGGGACAGGGGGCCGGGCAGCCCCAGCATTTT

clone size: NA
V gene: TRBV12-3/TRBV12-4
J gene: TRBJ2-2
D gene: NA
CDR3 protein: CASSPGGTGELFF
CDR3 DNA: TGTGCCAGCAGCCCAGGGGGGACCGGGGAGCTGTTTTTT

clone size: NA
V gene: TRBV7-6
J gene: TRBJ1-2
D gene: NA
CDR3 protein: CASSLGSDRSYGYTF
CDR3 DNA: TGTGCCAGCAGCTTAGGATCCGACAGGTCCTATGGCTACACCTTC